These T cell receptor beta chains were read from a single sample in a study of blood T cells in healthy people across ages. TCRdb passed the 5' RACE reads through MiXCR, listing each CDR3 protein once. The sample yields under 1,100,000 distinct CDR3 sequences, around 25% seen once. These data are also associated with another study on T cells of mothers and their children.

The sample comprised blood. These receptors were collected from a girl aged 2 to 9 in good health. CDR3s include the opening cysteine and the closing phenylalanine or tryptophan. D genes are given only for firm matches. Size values are once, few and many counts, or a class for expanded clones, and some rows have none.

>.|.|TRBJ1-2|TRBV29-1
TGCAGCCTCCCGAGGGGGGGACCCAACTATGGCTACACCTTC
CSLPRGGPNYGYTF
>few|.|TRBJ1-1|TRBV18
TGTGCCAGCTCACCGGCGGGGCTGAACACTGAAGCTTTCTTT
CASSPAGLNTEAFF
>few|TRBD2|TRBJ2-1|TRBV20-1
TGCAGTGCCAATACCCGGCTAGCGGATCCCTACAATGAGCAGTTCTTC
CSANTRLADPYNEQFF
>.|.|TRBJ2-7|TRBV20-1
TGCAGTGCTACCCGGGACCGCGACTTTTCCTACGAGCAGTACTTC
CSATRDRDFSYEQYF
>.|TRBD1|TRBJ2-4|TRBV6-5
TGTGCCAGCAGTTACCTAAGCGGGGGACAGGGGTCCAAAAACATTCAGTACTTC
CASSYLSGGQGSKNIQYF
>many|.|TRBJ1-4|TRBV6-6
TGTGCCAGCAGTTCCCGGGAAAATGAAAAACTGTTTTTT
CASSSRENEKLFF
>.|.|TRBJ2-5|TRBV5-1
TGCGCCAGCAGCTTGTTAGTGCAACAAGAGACCCAGTACTTC
CASSLLVQQETQYF
>.|.|TRBJ2-1|TRBV4-1
TGCGCCAGCAGCCCCCTATCGTCTGGCAATGAGCAGTTCTTC
CASSPLSSGNEQFF
>.|.|TRBJ1-4|TRBV29-1
TGCAGCGTTGAAGATCAAGGGGAAAAACTGTTTTTT
CSVEDQGEKLFF
>few|TRBD1|TRBJ1-2|TRBV7-9
TGTGCCAGCATCCCCGGGACAGGGGGCCTGTATAACTATGGCTACACCTTC
CASIPGTGGLYNYGYTF
>.|.|TRBJ2-5|TRBV19
TGTGCCAGTAGTATAAGTCCCGGGGTTGAGACCCAGTACTTC
CASSISPGVETQYF
>few|TRBD2|TRBJ2-1|TRBV12-3/TRBV12-4
TGTGCCAGCAGTTTGGTAGCGGGAGCCGTATCCGACAATGAGCAGTTCTTC
CASSLVAGAVSDNEQFF
>.|TRBD2|TRBJ2-1|TRBV3-1
TGTGCCAGCAGCCAATCACTAGCGGGAGGAACACTGAATGAGCAGTTCTTC
CASSQSLAGGTLNEQFF
>.|.|TRBJ2-7|TRBV10-3
TGTGCCATCAGTGACCGGCCGGCCTACGAGCAGTACTTC
CAISDRPAYEQYF
>few|.|TRBJ1-2|TRBV10-3
TGTGCCATCAGCCGGGACATTAACTATGGCTACACCTTC
CAISRDINYGYTF
>.|TRBD1|TRBJ2-7|TRBV6-1
TGTGCCAGCAGTGAAGTTGGGGACAGCTTCTACGAGCAGTACTTC
CASSEVGDSFYEQYF
>.|TRBD1|TRBJ2-1|TRBV27
TGTGCCAGCAGCCAGAGGGGGCGGGATGAGCAGTTCTTC
CASSQRGRDEQFF
>.|.|TRBJ2-6|TRBV7-9
TGTGCCATCCAACGCCTTGGATCGGCTGGGGCCAACGTCCTGACTTTC
CAIQRLGSAGANVLTF
>few|.|TRBJ1-4|TRBV29-1
TGCAGCGTAGGGGACTCTGCAACTAATGAAAAACTGTTTTTT
CSVGDSATNEKLFF
>.|.|TRBJ2-7|TRBV28
TGTGCCAGCAGCCCGCCGGGAGCATACTACGAGCAGTACTTC
CASSPPGAYYEQYF
>.|.|TRBJ2-2|TRBV12-3/TRBV12-4
TGTGCCAGCAGTCGAACACGGAGCACCGGGGAGCTGTTTTTT
CASSRTRSTGELFF
>.|.|TRBJ2-6|TRBV18
TGTGCCAGCTCACCCAACGAATCTGGGGCCAACGTCCTGACTTTC
CASSPNESGANVLTF
>few|TRBD1|TRBJ1-4|TRBV6-6
TGTGCCAGCAGCTCGACAGGGCCCAGGGAAAAACTGTTTTTT
CASSSTGPREKLFF
>few|.|TRBJ2-1|TRBV7-2
TGTGCCAGCAGCTTATCGGGGGTTGGGTACAATGAGCAGTTCTTC
CASSLSGVGYNEQFF
>few|.|TRBJ1-5|TRBV27
TGTGCCAGCGGGGGTCCCGGTCAGCCCCAGCATTTT
CASGGPGQPQHF
>many|TRBD1|TRBJ2-3|TRBV14
TGTGCCAGCAGCTACTTCGCGGGACAGGGAGCAGATACGCAGTATTTT
CASSYFAGQGADTQYF
>few|.|TRBJ2-5|TRBV12-5
TGTGCTAGTGGTCCCCGAGAGACCCAGTACTTC
CASGPRETQYF
>few|.|TRBJ1-1|TRBV14
TGTGCCAGCAGCCAAGTCGCGGGGTCTGAAGCTTTCTTT
CASSQVAGSEAFF
>few|.|TRBJ2-7|TRBV7-9
TGTGCCAGCAGCTCCTTAGGAGGCTCCTGCGAGCAGTACTTC
CASSSLGGSCEQYF
>.|.|TRBJ2-5|TRBV3-1
TGTGCCAGCAGCCAAACCATCGACTCAGGAAGAGAGACCCAGTACTTC
CASSQTIDSGRETQYF
>.|.|TRBJ2-5|TRBV7-2
TGTGCCAGCAGCTTTAAGTCTGTTACAGAGACCCAGTACTTC
CASSFKSVTETQYF